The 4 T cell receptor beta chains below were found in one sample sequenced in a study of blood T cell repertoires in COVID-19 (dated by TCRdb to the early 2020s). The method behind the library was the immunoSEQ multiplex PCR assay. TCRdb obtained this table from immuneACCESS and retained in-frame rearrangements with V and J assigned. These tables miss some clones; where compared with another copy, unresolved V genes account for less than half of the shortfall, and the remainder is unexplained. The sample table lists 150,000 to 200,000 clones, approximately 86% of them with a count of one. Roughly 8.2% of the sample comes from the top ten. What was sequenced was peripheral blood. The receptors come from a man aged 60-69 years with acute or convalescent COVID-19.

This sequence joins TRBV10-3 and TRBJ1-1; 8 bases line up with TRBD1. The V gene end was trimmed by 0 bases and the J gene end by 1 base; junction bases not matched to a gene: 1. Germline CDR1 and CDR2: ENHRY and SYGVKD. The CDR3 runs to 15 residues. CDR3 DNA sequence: TGTGCCATCAGTGAGTCGGACAGGGCGAACACTGAAGCTTTCTTT. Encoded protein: CAISESDRANTEAFF.

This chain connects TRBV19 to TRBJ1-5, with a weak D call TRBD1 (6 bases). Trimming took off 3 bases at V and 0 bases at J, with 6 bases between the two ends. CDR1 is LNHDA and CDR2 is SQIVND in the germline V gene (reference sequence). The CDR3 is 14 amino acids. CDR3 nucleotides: TGTGCCAGTAGTATCAGGGGTAGCAATCAGCCCCAGCATTTT. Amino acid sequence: CASSIRGSNQPQHF.

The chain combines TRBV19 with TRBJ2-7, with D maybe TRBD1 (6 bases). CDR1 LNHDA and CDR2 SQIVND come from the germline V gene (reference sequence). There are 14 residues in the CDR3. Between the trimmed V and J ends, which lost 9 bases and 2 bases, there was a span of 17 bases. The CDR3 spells CASRARDNTYEQYF. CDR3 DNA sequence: TGTGCCAGCCGAGCAAGGGACAATACCTACGAGCAGTACTTC.

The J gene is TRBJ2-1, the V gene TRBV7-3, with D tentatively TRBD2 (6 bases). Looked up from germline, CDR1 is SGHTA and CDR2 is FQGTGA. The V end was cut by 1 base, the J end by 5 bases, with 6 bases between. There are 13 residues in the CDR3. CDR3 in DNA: TGTGCCAGCAGCTTAAGCGGGAACAATGAGCAGTTCTTC. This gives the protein CASSLSGNNEQFF.